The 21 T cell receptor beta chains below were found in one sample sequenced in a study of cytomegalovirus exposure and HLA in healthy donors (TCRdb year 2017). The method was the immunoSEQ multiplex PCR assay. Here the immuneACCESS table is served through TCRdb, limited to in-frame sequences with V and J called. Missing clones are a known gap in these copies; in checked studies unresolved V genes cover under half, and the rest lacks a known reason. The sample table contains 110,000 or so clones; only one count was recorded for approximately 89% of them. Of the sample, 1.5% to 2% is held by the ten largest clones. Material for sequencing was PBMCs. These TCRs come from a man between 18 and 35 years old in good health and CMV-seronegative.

CDR3 amino acids: CASSPRGRGISEQYF. As DNA, the CDR3 is TGTGCCAGCAGCCCCAGGGGGCGCGGTATTTCCGAGCAGTACTTC. The V call is TRBV9, the J call TRBJ2-7, with 8 positions matching TRBD1. With 4 bases clipped from V and 6 bases from J, the junction kept 12 bases outside the gene matches. The germline gives CDR1 SGDLS, CDR2 YYNGEE. The CDR3 has 15 amino acids.

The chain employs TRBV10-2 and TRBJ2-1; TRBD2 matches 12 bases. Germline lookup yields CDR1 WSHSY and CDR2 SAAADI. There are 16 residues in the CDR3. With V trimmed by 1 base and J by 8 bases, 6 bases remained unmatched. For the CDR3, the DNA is TGCGCCAGCAGTGAGTGGGCTAGCGGGGGGGGCGATGAGCAGTTCTTC. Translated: CASSEWASGGGDEQFF.

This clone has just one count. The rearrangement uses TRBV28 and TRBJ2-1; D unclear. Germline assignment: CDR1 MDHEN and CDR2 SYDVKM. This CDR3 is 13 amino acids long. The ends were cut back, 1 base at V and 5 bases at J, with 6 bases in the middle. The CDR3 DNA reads TGTGCCAGCAGTTTATTCCCCGACAATGAGCAGTTCTTC. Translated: CASSLFPDNEQFF.

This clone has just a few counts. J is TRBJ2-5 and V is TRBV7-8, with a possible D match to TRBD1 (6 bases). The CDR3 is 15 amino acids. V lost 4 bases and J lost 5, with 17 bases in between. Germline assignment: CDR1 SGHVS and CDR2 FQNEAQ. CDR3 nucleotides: TGTGCCAGCAGCTGGAGCAGGGCCCAGGGGGAGACCCAGTACTTC. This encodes CASSWSRAQGETQYF.

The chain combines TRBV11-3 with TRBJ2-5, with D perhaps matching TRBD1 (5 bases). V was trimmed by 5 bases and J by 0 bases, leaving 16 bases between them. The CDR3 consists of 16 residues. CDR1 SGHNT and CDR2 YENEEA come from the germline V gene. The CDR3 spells CASSPEINRYQETQYF. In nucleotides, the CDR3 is TGTGCCAGCAGCCCAGAAATCAACAGGTACCAAGAGACCCAGTACTTC.

The CDR3 nucleotides are TGTGCCAGCACCAAGAGCCAGGGAGGGGATTTTGAAGCTTTCTTT. This codes for CASTKSQGGDFEAFF. The chain uses TRBV11-2 and TRBJ1-1, with D maybe TRBD1 (5 bases). The CDR3 has 15 amino acids. The V gene lost 7 bases and the J gene lost 7 bases, with 22 bases spanning the gap. Per the germline V gene, CDR1 is SGHAT and CDR2 is FQNNGV.

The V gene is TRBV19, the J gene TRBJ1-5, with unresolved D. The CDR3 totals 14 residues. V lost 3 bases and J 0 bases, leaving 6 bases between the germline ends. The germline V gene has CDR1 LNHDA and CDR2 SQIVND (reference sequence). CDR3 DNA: TGTGCCAGTAGTATCTTAGATAGCAATCAGCCCCAGCATTTT. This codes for CASSILDSNQPQHF. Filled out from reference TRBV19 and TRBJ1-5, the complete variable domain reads DGGITQSPKYLFRKEGQNVTLSCEQNLNHDAMYWYRQDPGQGLRLIYYSQIVNDFQKGDIAEGYSVSREKKESFPLTVTSAQKNPTAFYLCASSILDSNQPQHFGDGTRLSIL.

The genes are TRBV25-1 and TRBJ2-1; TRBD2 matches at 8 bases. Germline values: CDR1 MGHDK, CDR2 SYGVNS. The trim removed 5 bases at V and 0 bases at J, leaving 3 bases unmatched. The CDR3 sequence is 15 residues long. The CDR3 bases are TGTGCCAGCAGTCGGGCGGGAGGCTCCTACAATGAGCAGTTCTTC. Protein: CASSRAGGSYNEQFF.

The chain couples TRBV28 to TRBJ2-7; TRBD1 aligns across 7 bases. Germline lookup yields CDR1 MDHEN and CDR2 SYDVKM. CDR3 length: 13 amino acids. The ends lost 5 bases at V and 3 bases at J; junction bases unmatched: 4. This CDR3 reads CASSPDRLYEQYF. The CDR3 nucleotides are TGTGCCAGCAGTCCGGACAGGCTCTACGAGCAGTACTTC.

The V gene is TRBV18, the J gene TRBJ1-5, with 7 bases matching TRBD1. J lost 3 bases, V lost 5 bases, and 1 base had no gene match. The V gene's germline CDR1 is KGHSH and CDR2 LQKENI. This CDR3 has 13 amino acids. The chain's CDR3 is CASSTGVNQPQHF. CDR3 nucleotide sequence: TGTGCCAGCTCAACAGGGGTCAATCAGCCCCAGCATTTT.

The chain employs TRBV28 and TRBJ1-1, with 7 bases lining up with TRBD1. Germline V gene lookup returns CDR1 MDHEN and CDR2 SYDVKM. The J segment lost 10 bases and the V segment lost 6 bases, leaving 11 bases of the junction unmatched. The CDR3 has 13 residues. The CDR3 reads CASSPGPDRVAFF. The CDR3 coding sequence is TGTGCCAGCAGCCCGGGCCCCGACAGGGTAGCTTTCTTT.

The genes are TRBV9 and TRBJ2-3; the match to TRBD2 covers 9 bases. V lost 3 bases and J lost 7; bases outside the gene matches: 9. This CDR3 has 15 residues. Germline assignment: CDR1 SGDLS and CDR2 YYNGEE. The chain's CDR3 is CASSATSGAGNTQYF. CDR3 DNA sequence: TGTGCCAGCAGCGCGACTAGCGGTGCGGGGAATACGCAGTATTTT.

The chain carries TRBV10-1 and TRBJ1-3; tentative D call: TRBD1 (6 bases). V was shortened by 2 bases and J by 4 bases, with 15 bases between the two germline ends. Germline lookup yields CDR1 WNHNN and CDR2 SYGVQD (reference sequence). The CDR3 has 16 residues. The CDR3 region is CASSEVCRGDGNTIYF. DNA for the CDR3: TGCGCCAGCAGTGAGGTTTGCAGGGGCGACGGAAACACCATATATTTT.

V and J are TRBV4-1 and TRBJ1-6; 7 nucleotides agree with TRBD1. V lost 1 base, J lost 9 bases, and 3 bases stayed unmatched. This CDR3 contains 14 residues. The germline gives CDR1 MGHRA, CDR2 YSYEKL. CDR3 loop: CASSQVDRVSPLHF. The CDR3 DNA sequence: TGCGCCAGCAGCCAAGTCGACAGGGTTTCACCCCTCCACTTT.

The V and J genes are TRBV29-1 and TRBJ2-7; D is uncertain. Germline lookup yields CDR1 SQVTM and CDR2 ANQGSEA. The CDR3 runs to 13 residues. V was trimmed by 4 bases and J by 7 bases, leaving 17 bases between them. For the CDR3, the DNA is TGCAGCGTTGTTGAGGAAAACATGTGGGAGCAGTACTTC. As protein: CSVVEENMWEQYF.

The CDR3 region is CAISEVETGQVNFYGYTF. The CDR3 DNA follows: TGTGCCATCAGTGAAGTAGAAACCGGACAAGTGAACTTCTATGGCTACACCTTC. The chain carries TRBV10-3 and TRBJ1-2; the D gene is possibly TRBD1 (5 bases). The V end lost 3 bases, the J end lost 4 bases, and 24 bases lay between the germline ends. The CDR3 is 18 amino acids. The germline gives CDR1 ENHRY, CDR2 SYGVKD.

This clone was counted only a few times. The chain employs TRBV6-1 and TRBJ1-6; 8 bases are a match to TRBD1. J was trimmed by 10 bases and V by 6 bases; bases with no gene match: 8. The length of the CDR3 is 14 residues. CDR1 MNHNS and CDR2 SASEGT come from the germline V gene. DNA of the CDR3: TGTGCCAGCAGCGCCGGACAGGGAGGATCACCCCTCCACTTT. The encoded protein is CASSAGQGGSPLHF.

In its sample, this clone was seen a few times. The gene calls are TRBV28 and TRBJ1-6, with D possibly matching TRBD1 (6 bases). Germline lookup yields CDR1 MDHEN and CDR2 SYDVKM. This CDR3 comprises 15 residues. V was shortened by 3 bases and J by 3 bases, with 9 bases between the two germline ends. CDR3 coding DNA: TGTGCCAGCAGTTTCGGACAGTACTATAATTCACCCCTCCACTTT. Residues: CASSFGQYYNSPLHF.

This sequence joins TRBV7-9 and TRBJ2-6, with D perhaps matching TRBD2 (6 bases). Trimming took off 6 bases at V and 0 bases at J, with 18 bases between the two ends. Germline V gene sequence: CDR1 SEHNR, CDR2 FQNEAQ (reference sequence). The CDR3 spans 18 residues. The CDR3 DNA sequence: TGTGCCAGCAGATTGACCGGGACTTCCCCCTCTGGGGCCAACGTCCTGACTTTC. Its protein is CASRLTGTSPSGANVLTF.

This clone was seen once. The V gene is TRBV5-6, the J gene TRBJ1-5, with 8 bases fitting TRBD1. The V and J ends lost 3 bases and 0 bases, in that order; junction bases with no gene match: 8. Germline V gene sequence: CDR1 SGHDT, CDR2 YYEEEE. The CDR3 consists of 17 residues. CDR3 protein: CASSSTGAPYSNQPQHF. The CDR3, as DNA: TGTGCCAGCAGCTCGACAGGGGCGCCATATAGCAATCAGCCCCAGCATTTT.

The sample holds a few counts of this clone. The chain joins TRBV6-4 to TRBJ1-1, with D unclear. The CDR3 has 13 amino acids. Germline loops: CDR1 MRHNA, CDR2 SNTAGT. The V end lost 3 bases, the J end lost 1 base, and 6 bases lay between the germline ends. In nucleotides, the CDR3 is TGTGCCAGCAGTGAGAGTGAGAACACTGAAGCTTTCTTT. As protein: CASSESENTEAFF.